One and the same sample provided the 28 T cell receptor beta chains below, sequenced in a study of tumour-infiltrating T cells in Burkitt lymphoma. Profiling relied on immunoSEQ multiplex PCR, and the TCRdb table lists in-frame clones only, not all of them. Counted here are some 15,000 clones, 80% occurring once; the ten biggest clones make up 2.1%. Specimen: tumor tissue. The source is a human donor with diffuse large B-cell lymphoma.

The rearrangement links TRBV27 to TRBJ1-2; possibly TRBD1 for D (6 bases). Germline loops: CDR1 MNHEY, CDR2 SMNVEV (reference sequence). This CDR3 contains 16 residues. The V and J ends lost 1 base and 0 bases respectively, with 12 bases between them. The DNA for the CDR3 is TGTGCCAGCAGTTTATGGCCAGGGACATCTAACTATGGCTACACCTTC. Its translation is CASSLWPGTSNYGYTF.

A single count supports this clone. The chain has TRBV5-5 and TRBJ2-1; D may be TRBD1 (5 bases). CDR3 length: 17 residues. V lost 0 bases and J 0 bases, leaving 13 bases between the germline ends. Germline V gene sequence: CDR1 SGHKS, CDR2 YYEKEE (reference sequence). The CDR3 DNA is TGTGCCAGCAGCTTGGACTCCAGGGTAAGCTCCTACAATGAGCAGTTCTTC. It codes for CASSLDSRVSSYNEQFF.

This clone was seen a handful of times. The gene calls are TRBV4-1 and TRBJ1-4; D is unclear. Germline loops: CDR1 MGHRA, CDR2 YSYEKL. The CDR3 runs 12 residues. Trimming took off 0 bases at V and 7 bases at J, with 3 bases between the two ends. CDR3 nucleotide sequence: TGCGCCAGCAGCCAAGATGGTGAAAAACTGTTTTTT. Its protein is CASSQDGEKLFF.

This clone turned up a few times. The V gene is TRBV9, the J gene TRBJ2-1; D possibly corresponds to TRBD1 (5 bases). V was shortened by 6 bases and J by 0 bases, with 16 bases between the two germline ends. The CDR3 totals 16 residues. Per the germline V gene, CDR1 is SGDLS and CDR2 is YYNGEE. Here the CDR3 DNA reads TGTGCCAGCACCCTAGGGCAGGGCAGCTCCTACAATGAGCAGTTCTTC. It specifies CASTLGQGSSYNEQFF.

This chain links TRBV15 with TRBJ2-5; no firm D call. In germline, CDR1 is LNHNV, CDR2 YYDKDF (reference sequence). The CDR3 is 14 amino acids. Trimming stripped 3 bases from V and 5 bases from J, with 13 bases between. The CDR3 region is CATSSDRFQETQYF. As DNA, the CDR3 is TGTGCCACCAGCAGTGACCGGTTCCAGGAGACCCAGTACTTC. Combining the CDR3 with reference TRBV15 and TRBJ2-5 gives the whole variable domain DAMVIQNPRYQVTQFGKPVTLSCSQTLNHNVMYWYQQKSSQAPKLLFHYYDKDFNNEADTPDNFQSRRPNTSFCFLDIRSPGLGDTAMYLCATSSDRFQETQYFGPGTRLLVL.

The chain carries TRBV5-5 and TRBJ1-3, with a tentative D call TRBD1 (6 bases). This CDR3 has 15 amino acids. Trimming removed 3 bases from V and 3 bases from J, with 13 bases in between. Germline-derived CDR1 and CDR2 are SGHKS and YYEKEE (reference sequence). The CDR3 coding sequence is TGTGCCAGCAGCTCGTCGCTCAGGGGTGGAAACACCATATATTTT. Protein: CASSSSLRGGNTIYF.

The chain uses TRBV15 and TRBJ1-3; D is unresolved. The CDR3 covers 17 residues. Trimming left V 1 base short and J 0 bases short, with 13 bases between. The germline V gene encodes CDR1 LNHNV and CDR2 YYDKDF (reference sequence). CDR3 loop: CATSRVRGSTSGNTIYF. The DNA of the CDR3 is TGTGCCACCAGCAGAGTTCGGGGATCTACCTCTGGAAACACCATATATTTT.

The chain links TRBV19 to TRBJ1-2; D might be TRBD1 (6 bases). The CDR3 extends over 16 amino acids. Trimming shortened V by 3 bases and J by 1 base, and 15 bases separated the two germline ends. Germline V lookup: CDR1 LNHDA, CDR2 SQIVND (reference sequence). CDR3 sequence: CASSIYLDSINYGYTF. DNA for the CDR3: TGTGCCAGTAGTATCTATTTGGACAGTATTAACTATGGCTACACCTTC.

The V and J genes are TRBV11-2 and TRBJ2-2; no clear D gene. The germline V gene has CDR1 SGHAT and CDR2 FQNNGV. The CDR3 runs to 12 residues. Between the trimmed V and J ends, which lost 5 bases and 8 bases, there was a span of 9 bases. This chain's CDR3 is CASSLPVGELFF. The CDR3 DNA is TGTGCCAGCAGCCTTCCAGTGGGGGAGCTGTTTTTT. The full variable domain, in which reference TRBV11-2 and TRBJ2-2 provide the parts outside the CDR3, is EAGVAQSPRYKIIEKRQSVAFWCNPISGHATLYWYQQILGQGPKLLIQFQNNGVVDDSQLPKDRFSAERLKGVDSTLKIQPAKLEDSAVYLCASSLPVGELFFGEGSRLTVL.

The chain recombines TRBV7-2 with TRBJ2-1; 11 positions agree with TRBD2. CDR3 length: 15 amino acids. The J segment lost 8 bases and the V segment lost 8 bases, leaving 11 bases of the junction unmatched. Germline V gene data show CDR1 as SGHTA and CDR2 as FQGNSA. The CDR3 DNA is TGTGCCAGCGTGCCCGAGCTAGCGGGGGGTGATGAGCAGTTCTTC. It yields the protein CASVPELAGGDEQFF.

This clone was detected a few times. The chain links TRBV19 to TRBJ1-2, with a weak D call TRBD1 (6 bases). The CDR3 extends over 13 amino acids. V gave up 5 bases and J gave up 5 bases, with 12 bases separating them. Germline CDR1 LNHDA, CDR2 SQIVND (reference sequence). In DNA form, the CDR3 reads TGTGCCAGTAGTTCCGGGACAAAGTATGGCTACACCTTC. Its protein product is CASSSGTKYGYTF.

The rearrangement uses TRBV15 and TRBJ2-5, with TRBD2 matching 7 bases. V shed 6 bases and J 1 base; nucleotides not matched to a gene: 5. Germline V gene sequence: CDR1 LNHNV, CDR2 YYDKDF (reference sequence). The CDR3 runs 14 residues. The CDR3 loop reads CATRAGSGQETQYF. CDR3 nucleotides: TGTGCCACCAGAGCGGGGTCGGGCCAAGAGACCCAGTACTTC.

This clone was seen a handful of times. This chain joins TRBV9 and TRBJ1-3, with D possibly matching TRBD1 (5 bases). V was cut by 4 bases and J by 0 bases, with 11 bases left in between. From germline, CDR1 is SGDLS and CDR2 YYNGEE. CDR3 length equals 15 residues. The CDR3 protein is CASSPWGNSGNTIYF. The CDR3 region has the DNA TGTGCCAGCAGCCCATGGGGGAACTCTGGAAACACCATATATTTT.

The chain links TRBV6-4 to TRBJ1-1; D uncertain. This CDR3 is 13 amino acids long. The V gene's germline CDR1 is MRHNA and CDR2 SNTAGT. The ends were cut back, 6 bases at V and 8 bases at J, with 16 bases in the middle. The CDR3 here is CASSANPGLEAFF. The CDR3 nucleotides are TGTGCCAGCAGCGCAAATCCGGGATTGGAAGCTTTCTTT.

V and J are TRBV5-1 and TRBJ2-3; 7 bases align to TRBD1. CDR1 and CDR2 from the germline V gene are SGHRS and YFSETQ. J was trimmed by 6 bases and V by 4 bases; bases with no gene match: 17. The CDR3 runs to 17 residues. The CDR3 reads CASSPRGSGGISDTQYF. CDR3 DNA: TGCGCCAGCAGCCCCCGAGGTTCAGGGGGAATTTCCGATACGCAGTATTTT.

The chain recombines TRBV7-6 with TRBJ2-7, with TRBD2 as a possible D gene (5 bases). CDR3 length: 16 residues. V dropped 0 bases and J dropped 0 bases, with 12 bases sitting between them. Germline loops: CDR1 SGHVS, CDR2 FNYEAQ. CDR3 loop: CASSLAKDFSSYEQYF. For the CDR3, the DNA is TGTGCCAGCAGCTTAGCGAAGGACTTTTCCTCCTACGAGCAGTACTTC.

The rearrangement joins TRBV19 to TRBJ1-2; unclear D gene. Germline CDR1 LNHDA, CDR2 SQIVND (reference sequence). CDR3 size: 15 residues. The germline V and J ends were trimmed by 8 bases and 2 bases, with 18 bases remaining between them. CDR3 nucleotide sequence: TGTGCCAGTTCGGAAACTGCAGGAGGAAACTATGGCTACACCTTC. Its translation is CASSETAGGNYGYTF.

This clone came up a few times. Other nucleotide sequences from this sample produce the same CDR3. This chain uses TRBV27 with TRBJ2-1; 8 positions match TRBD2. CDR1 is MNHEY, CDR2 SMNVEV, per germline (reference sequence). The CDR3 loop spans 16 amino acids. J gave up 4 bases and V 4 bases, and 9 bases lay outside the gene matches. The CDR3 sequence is CASSSRTSGSYNEQFF. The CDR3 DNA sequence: TGTGCCAGCAGTTCCCGAACTAGCGGTTCTTACAATGAGCAGTTCTTC.

The CDR3 DNA follows: TGTGCCAGCAGTTACTCGACAGTCAATCAGCCCCAGCATTTT. As protein: CASSYSTVNQPQHF. The chain employs TRBV6-5 and TRBJ1-5; tentatively, D is TRBD1 (5 bases). Trimming cost V 0 bases and J 3 bases, with 6 bases left between them. This CDR3 has 14 residues. CDR1 MNHEY and CDR2 SVGAGI come from the germline V gene.

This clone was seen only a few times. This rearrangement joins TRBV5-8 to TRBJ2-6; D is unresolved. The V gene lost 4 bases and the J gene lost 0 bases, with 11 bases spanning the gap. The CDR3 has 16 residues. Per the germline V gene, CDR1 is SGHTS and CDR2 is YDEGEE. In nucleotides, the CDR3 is TGTGCCAGCAGCCTGGATGGGCCCTCTGGGGCCAACGTCCTGACTTTC. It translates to CASSLDGPSGANVLTF.

The CDR3 coding sequence is TGTGCCAGCAGCGGCGGGACTGGGCTTAATGAAAAACTGTTTTTT. Translating it yields CASSGGTGLNEKLFF. The J gene is TRBJ1-4, the V gene TRBV5-8; TRBD1 is a possible D gene (5 bases). V was trimmed by 4 bases and J by 4 bases, leaving 14 bases between them. The CDR3 extends over 15 amino acids. CDR1 is SGHTS and CDR2 is YDEGEE in the germline V gene. The full variable domain, completed using reference TRBV5-8 and TRBJ1-4, is EAGVTQSPTHLIKTRGQQATLRCSPISGHTSVYWYQQALGLGLQFLLWYDEGEERNRGNFPPRFSGRQFPNYSSELNVNALELEDSALYLCASSGGTGLNEKLFFGSGTQLSVL.

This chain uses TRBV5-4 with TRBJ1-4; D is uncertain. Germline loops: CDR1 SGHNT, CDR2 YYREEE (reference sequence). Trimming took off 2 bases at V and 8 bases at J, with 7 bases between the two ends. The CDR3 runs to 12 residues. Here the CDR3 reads CASSFPDEKLFF. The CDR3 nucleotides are TGTGCCAGCAGCTTTCCGGACGAAAAACTGTTTTTT.

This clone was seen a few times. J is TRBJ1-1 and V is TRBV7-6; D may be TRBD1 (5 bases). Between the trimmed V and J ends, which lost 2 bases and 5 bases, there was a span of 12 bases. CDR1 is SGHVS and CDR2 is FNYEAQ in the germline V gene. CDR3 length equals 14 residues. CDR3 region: CASSLWQGGTEAFF. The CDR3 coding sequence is TGTGCCAGCAGCTTATGGCAGGGTGGAACTGAAGCTTTCTTT.

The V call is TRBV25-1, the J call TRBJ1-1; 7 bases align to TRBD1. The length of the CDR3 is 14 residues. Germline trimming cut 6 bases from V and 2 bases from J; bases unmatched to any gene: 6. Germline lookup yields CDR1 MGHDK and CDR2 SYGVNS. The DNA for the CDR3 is TGTGCCAGCAGCGTAGGGGGCTCTAACACTGAAGCTTTCTTT. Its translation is CASSVGGSNTEAFF.

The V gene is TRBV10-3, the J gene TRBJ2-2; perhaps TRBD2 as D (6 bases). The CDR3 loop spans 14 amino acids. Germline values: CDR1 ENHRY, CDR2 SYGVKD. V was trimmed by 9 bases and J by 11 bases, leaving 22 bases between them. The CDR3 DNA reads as TGTGCCATTACTCGGGAAGGAGGGTTTAAAGAGCTGTTTTTT. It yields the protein CAITREGGFKELFF.

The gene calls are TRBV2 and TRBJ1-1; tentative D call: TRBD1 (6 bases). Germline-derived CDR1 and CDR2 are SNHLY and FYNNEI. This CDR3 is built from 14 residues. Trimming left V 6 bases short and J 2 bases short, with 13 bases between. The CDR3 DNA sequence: TGTGCCAGCAGGGGCGGACAGCTAAACACTGAAGCTTTCTTT. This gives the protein CASRGGQLNTEAFF.

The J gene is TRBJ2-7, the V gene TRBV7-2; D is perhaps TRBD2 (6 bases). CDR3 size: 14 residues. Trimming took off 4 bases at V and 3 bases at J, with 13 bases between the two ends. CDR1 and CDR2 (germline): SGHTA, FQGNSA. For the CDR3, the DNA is TGTGCCAGCAGCTCGGCGGGGAGGAACTACGAGCAGTACTTC. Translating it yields CASSSAGRNYEQYF. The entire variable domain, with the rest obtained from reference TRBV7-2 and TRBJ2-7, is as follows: GAGVSQSPSNKVTEKGKDVELRCDPISGHTALYWYRQSLGQGLEFLIYFQGNSAPDKSGLPSDRFSAERTGGSVSTLTIQRTQQEDSAVYLCASSSAGRNYEQYFGPGTRLTVT.

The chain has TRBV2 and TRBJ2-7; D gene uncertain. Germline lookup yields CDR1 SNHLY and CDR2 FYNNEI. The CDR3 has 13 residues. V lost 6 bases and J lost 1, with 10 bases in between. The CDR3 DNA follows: TGTGCCAGCAGCTTCGACGGTTCCTACGAGCAGTACTTC. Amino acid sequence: CASSFDGSYEQYF.